A selection of T cell receptor beta chains follows, all from one sample in a study of breast tumors, draining lymph nodes, adjacent tissues. One entry per CDR3 protein results from TCRdb running MiXCR on the multiplex PCR reads. The sample lists tens of thousands of distinct CDR3 sequences; approximately 22% were seen once. The sequenced sample was breast tumor tissue. The receptors come from a female donor with breast cancer. Some clones in this sample may be carry-over from other donors' samples. Both conserved end residues are part of each CDR3. The order of the fields is V gene, clone size, D gene, CDR3 length, J gene, CDR3 DNA, CDR3 protein. The D gene is left open where the match is weak. Expanded clones are given a class, and other clones once, few, many or no size at all.

TRBV20-1,many,.,14,TRBJ1-2,TGCAGTGCTAGTGCCCACAGGGATGAAAATGGCTACACCTTC,CSASAHRDENGYTF
TRBV7-8,many,.,13,TRBJ2-3,TGTGCCAGCAGCCCCTCCCACACAGATACGCAGTATTTT,CASSPSHTDTQYF
TRBV14,many,TRBD2,18,TRBJ2-2,TGTGCCAGCAGCCAATTGACGGGAGGGCTTAGAAAAACCGGGGAGCTGTTTTTT,CASSQLTGGLRKTGELFF
TRBV5-5,many,TRBD1,16,TRBJ2-3,TGTGCCAGCAGCTCCACCGGGACAGGGTTTCCAGATACGCAGTATTTT,CASSSTGTGFPDTQYF
TRBV6-1,many,.,15,TRBJ2-7,TGTGCCAGCATCAAAGTTGGGGGAGGGGGTCACGAGCAGTACTTC,CASIKVGGGGHEQYF
TRBV20-1,.,TRBD2,14,TRBJ2-5,TGCAGTGCTCCTAAACTAGCGGGATTAGAGACCCAGTACTTC,CSAPKLAGLETQYF
TRBV9,many,.,13,TRBJ2-3,TGTGCCAGCAGCGTAGGGGGTCGGGATACGCAGTATTTT,CASSVGGRDTQYF
TRBV20-1,many,.,17,TRBJ2-3,TGCAGTGCTAGCGGGTACACGGGGGGCCCTAGCACAGATACGCAGTATTTT,CSASGYTGGPSTDTQYF
TRBV12-3/TRBV12-4,many,.,12,TRBJ2-1,TGTGCCAGCAGTTTAGCGCGCAATGAGCAGTTCTTC,CASSLARNEQFF
TRBV27,many,TRBD1,17,TRBJ1-2,TGTGCCAGCAGTTCATCACGCGGGACAGGGGGCTTCTATGGCTACACCTTC,CASSSSRGTGGFYGYTF
TRBV2,once,.,15,TRBJ2-7,TGTGCCAGCAGTGAACAGGCCCTTAGTACCTACGAGCAGTACTTC,CASSEQALSTYEQYF
TRBV11-3,few,.,15,TRBJ2-1,TGTGCCAGCGGAAAGGGGGAGGTTGAAATCGGTGAGCAGTTCTTC,CASGKGEVEIGEQFF
TRBV6-1,.,TRBD1,14,TRBJ2-1,TGTGCCAGCAGACGACAGGGTATGATCGATGAGCAGTTCTTC,CASRRQGMIDEQFF